This T cell receptor (beta chain) is drawn from a study of blood T cell repertoires in COVID-19. Across the whole study: The origin of the acute and convalescent COVID-19 samples was the United States, Italy and Spain. T cells, B-cell-depleted T cells, or PBMCs supplied cDNA or gDNA.

Seattle patients were enrolled while actively infected and followed longitudinally. Germline CDR1 and CDR2: SNHLY and FYNNEI. This CDR3 has 14 residues. V dropped 7 bases and J dropped 4 bases, with 16 bases sitting between them. Original analysis: Amplification of reference gene primers provided the estimated nucleated cell counts. The protocol was immunoSEQ multiplex PCR, while the TCRdb copy is restricted to in-frame clones and leaves out a portion. V and J calls plus clone size are reproduced from that table; the DNA served to infer D and trimming. Among about 160,000 clones, approximately 86% were seen once, and the ten largest hold 6.5% to 9%.

This clonotype was obtained from a woman aged 40-49 years with COVID-19, enrolled during active disease. Sequencing was performed on peripheral blood. The chain employs TRBV2 and TRBJ1-2; D unclear. The CDR3 reads CASIGPDGSYGYTF. CDR3 bases: TGTGCCAGCATAGGTCCGGACGGGAGCTATGGCTACACCTTC.